The T cell receptor beta chain described here comes from a study of cytomegalovirus exposure and HLA in healthy donors. TCRdb's table, derived via immunoSEQ multiplex PCR, lists solely in-frame clones and lacks some. Here the sample spans fewer than 350,000 clones, 88% being singletons. Unmatched junction bases numbered 4, after V lost 2 bases and J lost 10 bases. This CDR3 region has 14 residues. Per germline, CDR1 SGHDN and CDR2 FVKESK. The sequence came from a woman aged 18-30 years in good health and CMV-seronegative. This rearrangement joins TRBV14 to TRBJ1-6; 8 nucleotides line up with TRBD1. Sequencing used PBMCs. The CDR3 reads CASSQTGGGSPLHF. CDR3 DNA sequence: TGTGCCAGCAGCCAAACAGGGGGAGGCTCACCCCTCCACTTT.